One sample yielded the 13 T cell receptor beta chains listed below, sequenced in a study of blood T cell repertoires in COVID-19. Here immunoSEQ multiplex PCR was the method, and the copy in TCRdb shows in-frame clones only, minus some. The sample has roughly 50,000 clones; 86% are singletons. Sequencing was done on a sample of peripheral blood. The receptors here all came from a man between 65 and 79 years old with active COVID-19.

The chain links TRBV5-3 to TRBJ2-6, with no clear D. TRBV5-3 is identified as an open reading frame with a role that is uncertain. V lost 1 base, J lost 1 base, and 9 bases lay in between. The CDR3 contains 16 residues. CDR3 DNA: TGTGCCAGAAGCTTGTTGCGTGATTCTGGGGCCAACGTCCTGACTTTC. This encodes CARSLLRDSGANVLTF.

The genes are TRBV5-6 and TRBJ2-3, with 7 bases that match TRBD1. Trimming took 1 base from V and 1 from J; bases not matched to a gene: 3. Germline V lookup: CDR1 SGHDT, CDR2 YYEEEE. This CDR3 spans 15 amino acids. The CDR3 DNA follows: TGTGCCAGCAGCTTGACAGGACAGGGCACAGATACGCAGTATTTT. It translates to CASSLTGQGTDTQYF.

The chain links TRBV29-1 to TRBJ1-2; 9 bases match TRBD1. Looked up from germline, CDR1 is SQVTM and CDR2 is ANQGSEA. This CDR3 has 13 amino acids. V lost 2 bases and J lost 8; bases outside the gene matches: 6. The DNA of the CDR3 is TGCAGCGTTGAATCGGGGACAGGGAGCGGCTACACCTTC. Its protein is CSVESGTGSGYTF.

The V gene is TRBV7-3, the J gene TRBJ2-3; TRBD2 matches 14 bases. Per germline, CDR1 SGHTA and CDR2 FQGTGA. V lost 2 bases, J lost 3 bases, and 4 bases stayed unmatched. The CDR3 loop spans 17 amino acids. CDR3 nucleotide sequence: TGTGCCAGCAGCTTAGCGGGGACTAGCGGGGGTACAGATACGCAGTATTTT. This gives the protein CASSLAGTSGGTDTQYF. The full variable domain, its missing parts supplied by reference TRBV7-3 and TRBJ2-3, is GAGVSQTPSNKVTEKGKYVELRCDPISGHTALYWYRQSLGQGPEFLIYFQGTGAADDSGLPNDRFFAVRPEGSVSTLKIQRTERGDSAVYLCASSLAGTSGGTDTQYFGPGTRLTVL.

This chain links TRBV18 with TRBJ2-7; D is perhaps TRBD2 (5 bases). CDR1 and CDR2 from the germline V gene are KGHSH and LQKENI. The CDR3 contains 13 residues. Trimming took 0 bases from V and 6 from J, leaving 9 bases between them. The CDR3 protein is CASSPPHEGEQYF. CDR3 bases: TGTGCCAGCTCACCACCCCATGAGGGCGAGCAGTACTTC.

The gene calls are TRBV7-9 and TRBJ2-3, with 11 bases lining up with TRBD2. The CDR3 consists of 15 residues. V lost 5 bases, J lost 5 bases, and 6 bases stayed unmatched. Germline CDR1 reads SEHNR; CDR2 reads FQNEAQ (reference sequence). The CDR3 DNA follows: TGTGCCAGCAGCGTTAGCGGGGGGGCCTTAGATACGCAGTATTTT. It encodes CASSVSGGALDTQYF.

This clone was counted a single time. The V gene is TRBV27, the J gene TRBJ1-2, with TRBD1 matching over 10 bases. Germline V gene lookup returns CDR1 MNHEY and CDR2 SMNVEV (reference sequence). V lost 1 base and J lost 2; bases outside the gene matches: 7. CDR3 length: 17 residues. CDR3 bases: TGTGCCAGCAGTTTATTAGGGGACAGGGGCGGGAACTATGGCTACACCTTC. This translates into CASSLLGDRGGNYGYTF.

The CDR3 nucleotides are TGCGCCAGCAGTGAGGGTATACAGGGTACTGAAGCTTTCTTT. Its protein product is CASSEGIQGTEAFF. The V and J genes are TRBV10-1 and TRBJ1-1; the D gene is possibly TRBD1 (6 bases). The germline V gene encodes CDR1 WNHNN and CDR2 SYGVQD (reference sequence). The V end lost 2 bases, the J end lost 5 bases, and 12 bases lay between the germline ends. This CDR3 has 14 residues.

V usage is TRBV6-5 and J usage is TRBJ1-6, with D possibly matching TRBD1 (6 bases). Germline loops: CDR1 MNHEY, CDR2 SVGAGI. The CDR3 has 15 residues. The germline V and J ends were trimmed by 6 bases and 0 bases, with 9 bases remaining between them. CDR3 protein: CASRWDNSYNSPLHF. The CDR3 coding sequence is TGTGCCAGCAGATGGGACAACTCCTATAATTCACCCCTCCACTTT.

The V and J genes are TRBV4-1 and TRBJ2-3; no clear D gene. Germline V gene data show CDR1 as MGHRA and CDR2 as YSYEKL. The CDR3 sequence is 14 residues long. The V end was cut by 4 bases, the J end by 0 bases, with 8 bases between. CDR3 loop: CASSLVGSTDTQYF. CDR3 sequence (DNA): TGCGCCAGCAGCCTCGTCGGTAGCACAGATACGCAGTATTTT.

The chain has TRBV10-3 and TRBJ2-2, with a weak D call TRBD1 (5 bases). Germline V lookup: CDR1 ENHRY, CDR2 SYGVKD. The CDR3 has 15 amino acids. The germline V and J ends were trimmed by 3 bases and 1 base, with 9 bases remaining between them. The CDR3 DNA reads as TGTGCCATCAGTGATAAGACAGAGAACACCGGGGAGCTGTTTTTT. As protein: CAISDKTENTGELFF.

The chain joins TRBV7-6 to TRBJ1-2, with D possibly TRBD1 on 5 matching bases. The CDR3 extends over 15 amino acids. Germline values: CDR1 SGHVS, CDR2 FNYEAQ. V shed 1 base and J shed 0 bases, with 9 bases lying between them. The CDR3 loop is CASSLDDRANYGYTF. The CDR3, as DNA: TGTGCCAGCAGCTTAGACGACAGAGCTAACTATGGCTACACCTTC.

The chain carries TRBV5-8 and TRBJ2-3, with TRBD2 as a possible D gene (5 bases). With 0 bases removed from V and 0 bases from J, the gap between germline ends came to 8 bases. Per the germline V gene, CDR1 is SGHTS and CDR2 is YDEGEE. The CDR3 totals 15 residues. The CDR3 protein is CASSLGERSTDTQYF. The CDR3 region has the DNA TGTGCCAGCAGCTTGGGGGAGAGGAGCACAGATACGCAGTATTTT.